This TCR beta chain was sequenced for a study of shared clonotypes between healthy human individuals (dated by TCRdb to the early 2020s). Concerning the study at large: The cohort included three men and a couple of women between 18 and 49 years of age. Per donor, three plates each were used for CD4 naive and CD4 memory, two for CD8 naive, and one for CD8 memory. To estimate repertoire size and how much clonotypes are shared between individuals, the study performed deep sequencing of blood TCR repertoires from a handful of healthy adults. To increase sequencing depth and limit assay-specific biases, TCR repertoire library preparation and sequencing were carried out by different laboratories using diverse techniques. Each donor's leukapheresis produced roughly between roughly 0.85 and 10 billion PBMCs. Study-wide conclusions, independent of this receptor: Sampling was restricted to blood, and TCR repertoires in tissues likely differ from the TCR repertoires found in blood. About 5% of naive CD4, around 3.5% of naive CD8, about 2.1% of memory CD4, and approximately 0.4% of memory CD8 clonotypes were shared across several donors. Pairwise subsampling led to the expectation that sequencing depth would affect the degree of clonotype sharing among donors. Compared with non-shared clonotypes, the clonotypes found in all four sorted-subset donors had higher generation probabilities. Rarefaction of sorted-subset datasets indicated incomplete sequencing despite the large sequencing depth. Naive subsets generally had larger estimated clonotype richness than memory subsets did. Because the study included a small number of donors, the genetic and exposure-history diversity represented was limited.

Comment on this clone: It lacks a known antigen. No base-level quality is on record; no much larger clone is a single base apart.

TCR CDR3 regions were amplified from genomic DNA by multiplex PCR using the deep immunoSEQ assay. Extracted genomic DNA from each cell subset was spread evenly across all wells of several immunoSEQ 96-well plates, with each plate serving as a replicate. Each replicate PCR for sorted subsets received about 180 ng genomic DNA, equal to some 32,000 T cell genomes. Purified libraries were quantified with a Qubit 3.0 fluorometer, sized on a Bioanalyzer 2100, and re-quantified with the KAPA Library Quantification kit. A separate single-read 150-cycle Illumina NextSeq 550 flow cell was used to sequence each immunoSEQ 96-well plate. Concerning the study's data processing: Because only junctional sequences without quality scores were contained in the immunoSEQ output, filtering matching that applied to full-length reads could not be performed. To assign V/J genes and CDR3, sequences were annotated using PyIR, a Python wrapper for IgBLAST v1.9, with IMGT germline references. Reads were removed for weak V/J assignments (E-value above 1e-6), missing CDR3, stop codons, out-of-frame junctions, or ambiguous translated residues. V3J clonotypes were defined as sequences sharing an identical inferred V gene, J gene, and CDR3 amino acid sequence. The percentage overlap between two repertoires was calculated by dividing the number of shared unique clonotypes by the size of the smaller repertoire. Three approaches were used to assess repertoire richness: RTK rarefaction, the Chao1 estimator, and Recon v2.1 estimates of unobserved clonotypes. OLGA was used to compute generation probabilities for all TCRbeta clonotypes that the gDNA method yielded from a handful of donors. TCRdb holds this immuneACCESS table with in-frame rearrangements only. Some clones are missing; in checked studies, unresolved V genes explain under half, and the rest has no known cause. V and J calls and clone size are given by that table; D and trimming were obtained from the DNA. Here the sample has roughly 770,000 clones; around 96% occur a single time. Approximately 0.2% of the sample belongs to the ten largest clones.

CD8 naive samples were CD45RO-negative cells positively selected for CCR7, giving a CD45RA+CCR7+ population that excluded TemRA cells. Healthy HIV-negative adults with no recently reported acute infections or vaccinations were included as donors. Only Caucasian adults living in Nashville, Tennessee, USA were represented among the donors. Blood was obtained by leukapheresis, after which PBMCs were separated by Ficoll-Histopaque density gradient centrifugation and cryopreserved in liquid nitrogen vapor phase. Purity and quantity of every magnetically sorted T cell population were checked by analytical flow cytometry. Genomic DNA was isolated from each sorted fraction and quantified by UV absorbance on a Nanodrop 2000c. Spanning cysteine to phenylalanine, the CDR3 consists of 15 amino acids. Just CDR3 DNA is preserved here, 45 bases in frame from base 1. The junction shows trimming of 3 bases on V and 4 bases on J, and the gene matches do not reach 8 bases of it. CDR1 and CDR2, per the germline V gene, are SQVTM and ANQGSEA.

The rearrangement joined TRBV29-1 to TRBJ2-3; TRBD1 lines up with 9 middle nucleotides. Sequences were obtained from naive CD8+ T cells sorted from blood. The sample's cell subset or site label is to be understood as: CD45RA+CCR7+. The receptor was isolated from a man aged 30 to 39 in good health. The CDR3: CSVEDTGGESDTQYF. The base sequence is TGCAGCGTTGAGGATACAGGGGGCGAGTCAGATACGCAGTATTTT.